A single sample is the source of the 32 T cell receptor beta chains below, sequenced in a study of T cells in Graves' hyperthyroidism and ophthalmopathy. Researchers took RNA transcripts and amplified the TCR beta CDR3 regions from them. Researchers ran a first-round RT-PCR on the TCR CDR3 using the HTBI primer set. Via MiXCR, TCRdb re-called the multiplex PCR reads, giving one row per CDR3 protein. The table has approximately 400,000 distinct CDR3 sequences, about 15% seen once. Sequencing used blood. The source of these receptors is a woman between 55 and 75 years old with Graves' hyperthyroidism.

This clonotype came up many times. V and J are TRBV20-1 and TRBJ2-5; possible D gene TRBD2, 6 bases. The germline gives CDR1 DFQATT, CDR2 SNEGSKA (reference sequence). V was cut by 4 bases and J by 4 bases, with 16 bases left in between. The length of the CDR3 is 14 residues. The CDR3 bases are TGCAGTGCTAAGGGTGGGAGGAAGTTAGAGACCCAGTACTTC. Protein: CSAKGGRKLETQYF.

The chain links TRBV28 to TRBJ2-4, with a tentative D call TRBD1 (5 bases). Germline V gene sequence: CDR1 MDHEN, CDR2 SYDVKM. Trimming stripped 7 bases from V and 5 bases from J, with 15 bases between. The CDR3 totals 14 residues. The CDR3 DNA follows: TGTGCCAGCAACCTCCGCGCACAGGAAAACATTCAGTACTTC. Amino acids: CASNLRAQENIQYF.

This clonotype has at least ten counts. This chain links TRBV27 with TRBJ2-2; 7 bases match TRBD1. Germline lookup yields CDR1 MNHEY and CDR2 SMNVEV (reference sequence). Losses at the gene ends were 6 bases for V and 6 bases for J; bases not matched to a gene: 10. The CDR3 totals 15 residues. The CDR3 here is CASSQYRGAAGELFF. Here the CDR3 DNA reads TGTGCCAGCAGCCAGTACAGGGGAGCGGCCGGGGAGCTGTTTTTT.

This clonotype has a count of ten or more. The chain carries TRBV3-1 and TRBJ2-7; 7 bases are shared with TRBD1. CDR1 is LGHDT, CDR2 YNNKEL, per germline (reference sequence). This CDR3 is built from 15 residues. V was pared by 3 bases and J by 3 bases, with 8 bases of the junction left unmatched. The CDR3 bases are TGTGCCAGCAGCCAGACAGGGCCCCAGATCTACGAGCAGTACTTC. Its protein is CASSQTGPQIYEQYF.

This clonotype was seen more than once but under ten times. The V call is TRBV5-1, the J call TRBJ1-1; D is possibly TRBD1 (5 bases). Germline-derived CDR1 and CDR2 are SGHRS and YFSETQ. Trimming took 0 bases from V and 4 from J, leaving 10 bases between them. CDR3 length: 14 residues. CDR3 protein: CASSLGDWTTEAFF. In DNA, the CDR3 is TGCGCCAGCAGCTTGGGGGACTGGACCACTGAAGCTTTCTTT.

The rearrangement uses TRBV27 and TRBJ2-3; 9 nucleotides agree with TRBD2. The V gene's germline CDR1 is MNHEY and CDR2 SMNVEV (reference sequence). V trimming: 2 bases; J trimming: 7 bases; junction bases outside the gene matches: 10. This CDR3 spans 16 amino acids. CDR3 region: CASSLGPGLAVNTQYF. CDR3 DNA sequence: TGTGCCAGCAGTTTAGGACCGGGACTAGCCGTAAATACGCAGTATTTT.

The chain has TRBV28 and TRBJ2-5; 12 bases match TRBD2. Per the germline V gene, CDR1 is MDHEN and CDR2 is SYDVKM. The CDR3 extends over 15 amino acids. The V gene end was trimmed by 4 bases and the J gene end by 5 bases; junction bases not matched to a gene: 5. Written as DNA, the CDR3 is TGTGCCAGCAGTTACCTAGCGGGAGGGCGGGAGACCCAGTACTTC. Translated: CASSYLAGGRETQYF.

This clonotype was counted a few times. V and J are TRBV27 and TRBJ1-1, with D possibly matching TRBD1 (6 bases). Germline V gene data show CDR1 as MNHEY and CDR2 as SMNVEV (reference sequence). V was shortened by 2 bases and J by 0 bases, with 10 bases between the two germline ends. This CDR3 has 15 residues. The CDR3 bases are TGTGCCAGCAGTTTAAGAGGACAGTTGAACACTGAAGCTTTCTTT. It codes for CASSLRGQLNTEAFF.

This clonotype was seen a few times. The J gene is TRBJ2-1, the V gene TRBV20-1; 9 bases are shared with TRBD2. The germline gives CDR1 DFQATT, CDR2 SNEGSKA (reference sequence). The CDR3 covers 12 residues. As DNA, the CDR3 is TGCAGCCTAGCGGGAAATTACAATGAGCAGTTCTTC. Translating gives CSLAGNYNEQFF.

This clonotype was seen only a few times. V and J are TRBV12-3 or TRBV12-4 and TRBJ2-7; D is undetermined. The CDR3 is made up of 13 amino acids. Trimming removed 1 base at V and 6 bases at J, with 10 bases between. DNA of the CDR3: TGTGCCAGCAGTTTAGGCGAGAGAACCGAGCAGTACTTC. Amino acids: CASSLGERTEQYF.

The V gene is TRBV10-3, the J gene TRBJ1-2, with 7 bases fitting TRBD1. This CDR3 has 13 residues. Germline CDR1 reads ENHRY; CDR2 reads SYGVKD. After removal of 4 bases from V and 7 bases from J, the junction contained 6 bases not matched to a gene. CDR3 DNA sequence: TGTGCCATCAGTGGGGGACAGAGTTCTGGCTACACCTTC. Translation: CAISGGQSSGYTF.

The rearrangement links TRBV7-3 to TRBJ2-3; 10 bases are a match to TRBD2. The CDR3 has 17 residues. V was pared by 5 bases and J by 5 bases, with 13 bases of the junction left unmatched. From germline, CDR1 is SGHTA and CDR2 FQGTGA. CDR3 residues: CASSPGLAGVWEDTQYF. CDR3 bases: TGTGCCAGCAGCCCCGGGCTAGCGGGAGTATGGGAAGATACGCAGTATTTT.

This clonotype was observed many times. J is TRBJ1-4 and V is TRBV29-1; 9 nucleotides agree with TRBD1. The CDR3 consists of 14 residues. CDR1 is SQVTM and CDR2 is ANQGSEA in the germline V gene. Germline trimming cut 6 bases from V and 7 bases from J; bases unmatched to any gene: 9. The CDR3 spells CSVRVGQGGEKLFF. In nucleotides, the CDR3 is TGCAGCGTGAGGGTGGGACAGGGAGGTGAAAAACTGTTTTTT.

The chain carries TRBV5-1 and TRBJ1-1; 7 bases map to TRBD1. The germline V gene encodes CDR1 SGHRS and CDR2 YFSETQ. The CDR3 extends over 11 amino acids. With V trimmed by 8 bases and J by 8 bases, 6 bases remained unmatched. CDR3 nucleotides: TGCGCCAGTCAAAGACAGGGAGAAGCTTTCTTT. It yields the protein CASQRQGEAFF.

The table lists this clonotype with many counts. The CDR3, as DNA: TGTGCCAGCAGGGAAGGTGGTAGCAATCAGCCCCAGCATTTT. It encodes CASREGGSNQPQHF. J is TRBJ1-5 and V is TRBV6-2 or TRBV6-3; D not resolved. Trimming shortened V by 6 bases and J by 0 bases, and 9 bases separated the two germline ends. The germline gives CDR1 MNHEY, CDR2 SVGEGT. The CDR3 totals 14 residues.

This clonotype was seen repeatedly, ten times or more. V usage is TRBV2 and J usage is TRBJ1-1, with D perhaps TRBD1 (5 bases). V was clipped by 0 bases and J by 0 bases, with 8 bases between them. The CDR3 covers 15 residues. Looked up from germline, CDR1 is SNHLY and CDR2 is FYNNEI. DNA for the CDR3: TGTGCCAGCAGTGAAGCGGAGACAGTGAACACTGAAGCTTTCTTT. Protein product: CASSEAETVNTEAFF.

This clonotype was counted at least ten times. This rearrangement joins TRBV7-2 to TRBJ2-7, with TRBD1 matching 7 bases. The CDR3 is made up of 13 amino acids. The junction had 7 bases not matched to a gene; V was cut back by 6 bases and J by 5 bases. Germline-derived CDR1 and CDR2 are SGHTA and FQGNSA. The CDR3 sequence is CASSYRQGDEQYF. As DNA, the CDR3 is TGTGCCAGCAGTTACCGACAGGGCGACGAGCAGTACTTC.

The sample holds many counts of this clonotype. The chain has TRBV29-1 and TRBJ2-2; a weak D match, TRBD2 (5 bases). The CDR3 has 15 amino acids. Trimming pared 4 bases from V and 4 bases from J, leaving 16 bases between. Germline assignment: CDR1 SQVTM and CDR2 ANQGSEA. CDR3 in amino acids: CSVGTGTTFTGELFF. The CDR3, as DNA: TGCAGCGTTGGCACGGGAACCACGTTCACCGGGGAGCTGTTTTTT.

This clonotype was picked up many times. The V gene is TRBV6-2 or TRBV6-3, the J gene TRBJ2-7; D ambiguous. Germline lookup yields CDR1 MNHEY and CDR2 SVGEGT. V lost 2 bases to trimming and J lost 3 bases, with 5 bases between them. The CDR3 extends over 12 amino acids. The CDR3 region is CASSYRSYEQYF. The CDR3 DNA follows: TGTGCCAGCAGTTACAGAAGCTACGAGCAGTACTTC.

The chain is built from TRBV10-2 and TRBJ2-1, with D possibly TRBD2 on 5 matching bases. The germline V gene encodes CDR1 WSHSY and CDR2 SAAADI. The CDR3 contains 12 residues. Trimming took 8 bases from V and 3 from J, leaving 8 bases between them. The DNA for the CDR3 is TGCGCCAGCGCGGGCCTCTACAATGAGCAGTTCTTC. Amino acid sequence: CASAGLYNEQFF.

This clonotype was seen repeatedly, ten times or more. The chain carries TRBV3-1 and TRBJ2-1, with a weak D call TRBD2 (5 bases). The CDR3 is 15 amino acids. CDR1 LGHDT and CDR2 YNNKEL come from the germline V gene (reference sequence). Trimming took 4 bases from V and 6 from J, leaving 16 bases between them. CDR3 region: CASSPLVGMGNEQFF. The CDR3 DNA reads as TGTGCCAGCAGCCCACTAGTAGGGATGGGCAATGAGCAGTTCTTC.

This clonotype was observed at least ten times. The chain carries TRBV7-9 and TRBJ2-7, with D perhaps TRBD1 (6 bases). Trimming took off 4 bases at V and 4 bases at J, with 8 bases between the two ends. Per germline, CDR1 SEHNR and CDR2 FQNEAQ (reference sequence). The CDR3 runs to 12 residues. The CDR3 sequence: CASSYTGYEQYF. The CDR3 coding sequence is TGTGCCAGCAGCTACACAGGGTACGAGCAGTACTTC.

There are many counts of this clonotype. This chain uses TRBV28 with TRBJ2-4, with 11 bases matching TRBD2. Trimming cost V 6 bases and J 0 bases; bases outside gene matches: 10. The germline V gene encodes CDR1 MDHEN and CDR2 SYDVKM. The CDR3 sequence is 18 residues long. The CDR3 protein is CASSPWGTSGLAKNIQYF. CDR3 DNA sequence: TGTGCCAGCAGCCCATGGGGGACTAGCGGATTAGCCAAAAACATTCAGTACTTC.

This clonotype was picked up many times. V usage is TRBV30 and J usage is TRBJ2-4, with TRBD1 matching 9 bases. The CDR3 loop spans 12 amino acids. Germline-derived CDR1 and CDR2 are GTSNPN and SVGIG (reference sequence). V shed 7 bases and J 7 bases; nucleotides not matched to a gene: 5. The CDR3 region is CASLTGGNIQYF. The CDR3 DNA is TGTGCCTCCCTGACAGGGGGGAACATTCAGTACTTC.

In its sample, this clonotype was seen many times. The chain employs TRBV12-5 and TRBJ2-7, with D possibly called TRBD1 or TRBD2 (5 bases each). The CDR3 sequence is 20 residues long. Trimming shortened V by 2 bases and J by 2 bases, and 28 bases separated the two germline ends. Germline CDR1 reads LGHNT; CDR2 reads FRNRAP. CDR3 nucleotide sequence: TGTGCTAGTGGTTTGACAATGGGGACCGAAGCTTCTCCTAACCCCTACGAGCAGTACTTC. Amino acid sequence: CASGLTMGTEASPNPYEQYF.

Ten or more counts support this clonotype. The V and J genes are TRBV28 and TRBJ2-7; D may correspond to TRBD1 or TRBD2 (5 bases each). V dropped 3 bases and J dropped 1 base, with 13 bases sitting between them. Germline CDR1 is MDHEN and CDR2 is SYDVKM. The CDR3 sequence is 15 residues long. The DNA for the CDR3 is TGTGCCAGCAGTTTTTCGGGACCCCGATCCTACGAGCAGTACTTC. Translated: CASSFSGPRSYEQYF. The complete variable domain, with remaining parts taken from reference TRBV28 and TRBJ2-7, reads DVKVTQSSRYLVKRTGEKVFLECVQDMDHENMFWYRQDPGLGLRLIYFSYDVKMKEKGDIPEGYSVSREKKERFSLILESASTNQTSMYLCASSFSGPRSYEQYFGPGTRLTVT.

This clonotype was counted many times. The CDR3 spells CASSLGYVTTNEKLFF. In nucleotides, the CDR3 is TGTGCCAGCAGCTTAGGATACGTTACAACTAATGAAAAACTGTTTTTT. This chain uses TRBV11-2 with TRBJ1-4; D remains ambiguous. Germline values: CDR1 SGHAT, CDR2 FQNNGV. Trimming cost V 1 base and J 0 bases, with 9 bases left between them. The CDR3 contains 16 residues.

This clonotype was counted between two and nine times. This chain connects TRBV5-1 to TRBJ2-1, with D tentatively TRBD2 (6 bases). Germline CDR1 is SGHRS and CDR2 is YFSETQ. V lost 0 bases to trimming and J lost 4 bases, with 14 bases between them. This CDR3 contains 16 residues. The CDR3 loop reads CASSLDGRPAYNEQFF. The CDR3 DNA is TGCGCCAGCAGCTTGGATGGGAGGCCGGCATACAATGAGCAGTTCTTC.

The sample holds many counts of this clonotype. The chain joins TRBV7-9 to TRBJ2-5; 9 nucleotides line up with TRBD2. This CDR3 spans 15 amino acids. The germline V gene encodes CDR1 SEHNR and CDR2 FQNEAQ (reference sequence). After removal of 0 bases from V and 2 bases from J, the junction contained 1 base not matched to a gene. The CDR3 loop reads CASSLALAGQETQYF. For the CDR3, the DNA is TGTGCCAGCAGCTTAGCCCTAGCGGGACAAGAGACCCAGTACTTC.

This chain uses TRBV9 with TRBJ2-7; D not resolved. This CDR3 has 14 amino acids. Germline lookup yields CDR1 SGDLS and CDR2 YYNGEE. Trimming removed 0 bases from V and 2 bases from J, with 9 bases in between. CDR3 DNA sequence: TGTGCCAGCAGCGTAGAGGCTAGAACCTACGAGCAGTACTTC. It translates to CASSVEARTYEQYF.

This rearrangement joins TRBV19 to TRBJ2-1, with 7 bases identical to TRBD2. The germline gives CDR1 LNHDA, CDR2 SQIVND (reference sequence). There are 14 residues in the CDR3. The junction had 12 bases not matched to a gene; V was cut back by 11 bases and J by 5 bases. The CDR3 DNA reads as TGTGCCTCCAAAGGTAGGCTAGCGGACAATGAGCAGTTCTTC. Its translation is CASKGRLADNEQFF.

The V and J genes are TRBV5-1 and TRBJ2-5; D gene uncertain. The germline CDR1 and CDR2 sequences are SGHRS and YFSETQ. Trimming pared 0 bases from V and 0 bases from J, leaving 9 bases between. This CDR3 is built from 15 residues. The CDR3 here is CASSLGVQDQETQYF. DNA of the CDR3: TGCGCCAGCAGCTTGGGGGTACAAGACCAAGAGACCCAGTACTTC.